This T cell receptor (beta chain) is from a study of shared clonotypes between healthy human individuals. Overall study results and limits: Shared clonotypes across all four donors exceeded non-shared ones in generation probability. Several donors held approximately 4.6% of naive CD4 clonotypes in common. Generally, naive subsets (rather than memory subsets) showed larger estimated richness.

The CDR3 spans 14 residues. V was pared by 0 bases and J by 1 base, with 7 bases between. Germline V CDR1 and CDR2: MNHEY, SMNVEV (reference sequence). Profiling relied on immunoSEQ multiplex PCR, and the TCRdb table lists in-frame clones only, not all of them. There are about 340,000 clones in the sample; over 70% occur only once, and 10% lies in the top ten. Caucasian adults residing in Nashville, Tennessee made up all the donors. A word on this clone: The target antigen is unknown.

The rearrangement joins TRBV27 to TRBJ2-7; perhaps TRBD1 as D (6 bases). Sample: memory CD4+ T cells sorted from blood. Noted subset: CD45RA-negative fraction. The clonotype originates from a man aged 25 to 45 in good health. The CDR3 DNA sequence: TGTGCCAGCAGTTTATCAGGGGGTTCCTACGAGCAGTACTTC. Residues: CASSLSGGSYEQYF.